The subject of this entry is one TCR beta chain. No antigen is known for it. These data come from a study of T cell responses to AZD1222 COVID-19 vaccine. Second-dose timings of about 4 or about 12 weeks were pooled. General study results and limits: The study identified only a handful of AZD1222 recipients as seropositive at baseline. Among the donors, most were white British and more were female, and clonal diversity was possibly underestimated. Spike-wide vaccine-associated CD4 TCRs dominated at 160-218 and 743-854.

Clones were read by immunoSEQ multiplex PCR, and TCRdb kept only the in-frame ones, dropping some. The repertoire includes 150,000 to 200,000 clones, just over 90% of them detected once, and roughly 1.2% sits in the top ten. This receptor was identified in an adult who received the AZD1222 COVID-19 vaccine. The input for sequencing was peripheral blood, taken 28 days after the second AZD1222 dose.

The CDR3 reads CASSLIPGQPQHF. The CDR3 coding sequence is TGTGCCAGCAGCTTAATTCCGGGTCAGCCCCAGCATTTT. J is TRBJ1-5 and V is TRBV7-3; the D is unclear. Trimming took 1 base from V and 6 from J, leaving 7 bases between them. The CDR3 extends over 13 amino acids. Germline CDR1 SGHTA, CDR2 FQGTGA.